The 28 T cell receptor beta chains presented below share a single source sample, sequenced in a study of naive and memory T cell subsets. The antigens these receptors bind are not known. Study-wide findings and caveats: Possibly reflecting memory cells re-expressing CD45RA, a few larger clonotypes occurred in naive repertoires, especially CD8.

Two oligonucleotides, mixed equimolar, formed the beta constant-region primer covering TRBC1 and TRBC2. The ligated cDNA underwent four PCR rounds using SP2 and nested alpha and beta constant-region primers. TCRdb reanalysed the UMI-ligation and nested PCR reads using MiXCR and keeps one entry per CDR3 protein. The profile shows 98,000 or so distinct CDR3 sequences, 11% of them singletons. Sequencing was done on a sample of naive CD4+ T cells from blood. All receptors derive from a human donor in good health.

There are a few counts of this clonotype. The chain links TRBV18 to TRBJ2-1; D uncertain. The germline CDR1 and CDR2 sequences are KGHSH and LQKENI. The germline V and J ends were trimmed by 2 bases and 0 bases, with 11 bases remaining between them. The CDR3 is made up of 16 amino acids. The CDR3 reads CASSPERVSSYNEQFF. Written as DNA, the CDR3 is TGTGCCAGCTCACCAGAAAGGGTCAGCTCCTACAATGAGCAGTTCTTC.

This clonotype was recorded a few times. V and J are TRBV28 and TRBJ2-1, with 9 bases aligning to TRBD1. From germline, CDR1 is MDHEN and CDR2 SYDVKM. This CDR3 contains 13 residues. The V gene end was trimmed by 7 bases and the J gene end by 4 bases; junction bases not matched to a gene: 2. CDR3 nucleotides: TGTGCCAGCACGGGACAGGGATACAATGAGCAGTTCTTC. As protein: CASTGQGYNEQFF.

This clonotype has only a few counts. In nucleotides, the CDR3 is TGCAGCGTAAGGACAGGGGAGACCCAGTACTTC. As protein: CSVRTGETQYF. The rearrangement links TRBV29-1 to TRBJ2-5; 8 bases are a match to TRBD1. The CDR3 has 11 amino acids. The germline V gene has CDR1 SQVTM and CDR2 ANQGSEA. J lost 5 bases, V lost 6 bases, and 2 bases had no gene match.

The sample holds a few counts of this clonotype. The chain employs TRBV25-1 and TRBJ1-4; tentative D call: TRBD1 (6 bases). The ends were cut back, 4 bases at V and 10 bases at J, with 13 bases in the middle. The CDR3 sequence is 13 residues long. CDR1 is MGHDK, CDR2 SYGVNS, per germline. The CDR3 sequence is CASSAGGRGKLFF. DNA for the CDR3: TGTGCCAGCAGTGCCGGGGGGCGGGGAAAACTGTTTTTT. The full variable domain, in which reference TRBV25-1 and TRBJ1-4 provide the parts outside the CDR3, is EADIYQTPRYLVIGTGKKITLECSQTMGHDKMYWYQQDPGMELHLIHYSYGVNSTEKGDLSSESTVSRIRTEHFPLTLESARPSHTSQYLCASSAGGRGKLFFGSGTQLSVL.

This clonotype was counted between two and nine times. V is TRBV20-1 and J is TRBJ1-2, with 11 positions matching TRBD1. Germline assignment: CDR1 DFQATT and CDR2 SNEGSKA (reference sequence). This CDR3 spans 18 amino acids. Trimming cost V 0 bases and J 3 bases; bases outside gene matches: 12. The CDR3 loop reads CSARDLRTGGGFHYGYTF. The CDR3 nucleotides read TGCAGTGCTAGAGATTTAAGGACAGGGGGCGGTTTTCACTATGGCTACACCTTC.

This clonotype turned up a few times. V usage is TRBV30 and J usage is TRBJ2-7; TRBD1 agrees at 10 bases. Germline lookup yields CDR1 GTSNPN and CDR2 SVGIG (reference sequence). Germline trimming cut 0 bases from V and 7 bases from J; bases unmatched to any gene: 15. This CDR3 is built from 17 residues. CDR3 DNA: TGTGCCTGGAGTGTAGATAGGACAGGGGGAAGTTGGCGGGAGCAGTACTTC. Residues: CAWSVDRTGGSWREQYF.

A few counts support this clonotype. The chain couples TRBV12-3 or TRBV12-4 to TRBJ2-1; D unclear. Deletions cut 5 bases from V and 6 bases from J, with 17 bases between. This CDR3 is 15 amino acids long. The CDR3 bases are TGTGCCAGCAGTCTCTCCCATAAAGCTCGCAATGAGCAGTTCTTC. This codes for CASSLSHKARNEQFF.

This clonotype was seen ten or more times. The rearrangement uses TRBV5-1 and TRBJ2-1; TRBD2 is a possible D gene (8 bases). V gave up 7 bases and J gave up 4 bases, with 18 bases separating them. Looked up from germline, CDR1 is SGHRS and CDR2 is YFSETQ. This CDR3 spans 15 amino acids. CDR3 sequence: CASARGGTAYNEQFF. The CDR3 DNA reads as TGCGCCAGCGCCCGGGGGGGGACAGCTTACAATGAGCAGTTCTTC.

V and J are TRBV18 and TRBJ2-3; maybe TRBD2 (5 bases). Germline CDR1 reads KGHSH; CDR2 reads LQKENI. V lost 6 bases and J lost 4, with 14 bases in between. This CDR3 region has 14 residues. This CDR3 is CASSPAAFPDTQYF. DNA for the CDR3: TGTGCCAGCTCCCCAGCGGCCTTCCCAGATACGCAGTATTTT.

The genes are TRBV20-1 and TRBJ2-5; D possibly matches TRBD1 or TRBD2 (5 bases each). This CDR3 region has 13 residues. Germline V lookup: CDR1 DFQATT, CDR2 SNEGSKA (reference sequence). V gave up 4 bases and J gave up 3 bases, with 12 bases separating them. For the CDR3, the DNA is TGCAGTGCTAAACCGGGGACGGAAGAGACCCAGTACTTC. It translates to CSAKPGTEETQYF.

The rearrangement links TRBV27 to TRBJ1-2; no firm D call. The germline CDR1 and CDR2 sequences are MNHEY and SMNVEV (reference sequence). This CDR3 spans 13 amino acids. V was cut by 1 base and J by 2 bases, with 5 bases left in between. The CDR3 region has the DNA TGTGCCAGCAGTTTATTTCCCAACTATGGCTACACCTTC. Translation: CASSLFPNYGYTF.

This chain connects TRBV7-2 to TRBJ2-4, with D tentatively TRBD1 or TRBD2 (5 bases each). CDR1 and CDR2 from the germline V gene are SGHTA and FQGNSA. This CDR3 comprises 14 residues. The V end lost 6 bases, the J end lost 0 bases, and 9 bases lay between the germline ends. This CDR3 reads CASSLGPAKNIQYF. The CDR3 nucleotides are TGTGCCAGCAGTTTGGGACCAGCCAAAAACATTCAGTACTTC.

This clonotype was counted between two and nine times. The DNA of the CDR3 is TGTGCCAGCAGTGGACGGCCCAATTCACCCCTCCACTTT. It is translated as CASSGRPNSPLHF. The chain couples TRBV6-5 to TRBJ1-6; the D is unclear. CDR1 and CDR2 (germline): MNHEY, SVGAGI. The CDR3 has 13 amino acids. Trimming took off 5 bases at V and 7 bases at J, with 9 bases between the two ends.

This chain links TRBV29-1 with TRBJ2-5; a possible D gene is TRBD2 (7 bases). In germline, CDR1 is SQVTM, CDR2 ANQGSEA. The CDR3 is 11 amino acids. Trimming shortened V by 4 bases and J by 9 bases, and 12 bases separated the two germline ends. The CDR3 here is CSVGEGGPQYF. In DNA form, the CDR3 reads TGCAGCGTTGGGGAGGGGGGTCCCCAGTACTTC.

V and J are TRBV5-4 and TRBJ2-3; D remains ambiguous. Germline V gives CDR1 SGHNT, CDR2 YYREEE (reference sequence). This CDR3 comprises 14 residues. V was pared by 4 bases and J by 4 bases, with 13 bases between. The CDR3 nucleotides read TGTGCCAGCAGCCCCTTTATGAAGCCAGATACGCAGTATTTT. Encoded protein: CASSPFMKPDTQYF.

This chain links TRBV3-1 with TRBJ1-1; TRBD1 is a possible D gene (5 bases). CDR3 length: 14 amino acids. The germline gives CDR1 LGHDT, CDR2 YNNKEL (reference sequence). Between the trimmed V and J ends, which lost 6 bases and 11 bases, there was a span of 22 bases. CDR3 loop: CASRKTGTPGRAFF. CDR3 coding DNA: TGTGCCAGCAGGAAAACCGGGACCCCAGGCCGGGCTTTCTTT.

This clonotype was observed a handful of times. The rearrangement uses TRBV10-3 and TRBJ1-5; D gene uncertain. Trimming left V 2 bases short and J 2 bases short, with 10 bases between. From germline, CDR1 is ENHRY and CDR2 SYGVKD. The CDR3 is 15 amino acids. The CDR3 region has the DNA TGTGCCATCAGTGAGCGGTCTGGGGGCAATCAGCCCCAGCATTTT. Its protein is CAISERSGGNQPQHF.

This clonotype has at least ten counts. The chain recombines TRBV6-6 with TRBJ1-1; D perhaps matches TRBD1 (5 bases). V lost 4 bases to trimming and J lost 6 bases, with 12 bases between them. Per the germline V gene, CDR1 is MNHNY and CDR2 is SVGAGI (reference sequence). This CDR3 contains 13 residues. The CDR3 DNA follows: TGTGCCAGCAGTTGGGGGAGTTTATCTGAAGCTTTCTTT. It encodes CASSWGSLSEAFF.

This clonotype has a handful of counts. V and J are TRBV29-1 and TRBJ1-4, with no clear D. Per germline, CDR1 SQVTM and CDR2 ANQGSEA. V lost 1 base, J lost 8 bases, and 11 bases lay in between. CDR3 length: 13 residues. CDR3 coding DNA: TGCAGCGTTGAAGGGGAGCCTGGAGAAAAACTGTTTTTT. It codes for CSVEGEPGEKLFF.

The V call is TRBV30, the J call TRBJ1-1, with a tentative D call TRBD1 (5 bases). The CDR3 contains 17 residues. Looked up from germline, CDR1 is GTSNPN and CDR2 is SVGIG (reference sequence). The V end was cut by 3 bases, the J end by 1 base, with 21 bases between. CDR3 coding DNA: TGTGCCTGGAGCGTCGGATGGAGTTTGGGGGGGAACACTGAAGCTTTCTTT. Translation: CAWSVGWSLGGNTEAFF.

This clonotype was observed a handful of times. The CDR3 DNA sequence: TGCAGTGCTAGAGTGGGTCAGCTAATCACAGATACGCAGTATTTT. Protein product: CSARVGQLITDTQYF. The chain is built from TRBV20-1 and TRBJ2-3; D gene ambiguous. The CDR3 extends over 15 amino acids. V dropped 1 base and J dropped 2 bases, with 13 bases sitting between them. Germline V gene sequence: CDR1 DFQATT, CDR2 SNEGSKA (reference sequence).

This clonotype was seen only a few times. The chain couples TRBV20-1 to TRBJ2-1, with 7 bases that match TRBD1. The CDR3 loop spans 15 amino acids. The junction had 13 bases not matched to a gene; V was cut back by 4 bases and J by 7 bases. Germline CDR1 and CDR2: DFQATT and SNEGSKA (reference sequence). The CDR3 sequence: CSATDRSRAPNEQFF. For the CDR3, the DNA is TGCAGTGCTACGGACAGGTCGAGGGCGCCTAATGAGCAGTTCTTC.

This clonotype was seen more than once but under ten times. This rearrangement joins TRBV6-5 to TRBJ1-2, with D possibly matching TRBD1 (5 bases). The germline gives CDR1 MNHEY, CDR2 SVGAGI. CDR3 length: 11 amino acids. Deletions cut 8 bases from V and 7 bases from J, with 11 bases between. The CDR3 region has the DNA TGTGCCAGCTCTAACAGGCTTGGCTACACCTTC. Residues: CASSNRLGYTF.

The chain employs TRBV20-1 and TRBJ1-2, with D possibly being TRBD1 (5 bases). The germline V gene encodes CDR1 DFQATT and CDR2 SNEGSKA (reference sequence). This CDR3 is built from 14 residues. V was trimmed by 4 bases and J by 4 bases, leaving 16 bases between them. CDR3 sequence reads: CSAIITGRTYGYTF. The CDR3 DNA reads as TGCAGTGCTATAATAACAGGACGGACCTATGGCTACACCTTC.

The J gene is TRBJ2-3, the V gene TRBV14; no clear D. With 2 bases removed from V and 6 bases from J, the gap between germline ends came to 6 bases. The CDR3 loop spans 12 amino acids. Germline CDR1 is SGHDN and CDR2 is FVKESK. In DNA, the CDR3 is TGTGCCAGCAGCCAAACCCGGGATACGCAGTATTTT. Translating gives CASSQTRDTQYF.

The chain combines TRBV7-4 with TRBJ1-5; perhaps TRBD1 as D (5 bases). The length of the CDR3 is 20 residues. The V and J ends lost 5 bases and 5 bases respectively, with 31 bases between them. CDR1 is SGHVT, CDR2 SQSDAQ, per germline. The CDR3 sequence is CASSPMLPQGTVMDYQPQHF. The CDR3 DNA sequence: TGTGCCAGCAGCCCGATGCTGCCCCAGGGCACAGTTATGGATTATCAGCCCCAGCATTTT. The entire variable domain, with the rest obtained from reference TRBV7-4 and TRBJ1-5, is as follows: GAGVSQSPRYKVAKRGRDVALRCDSISGHVTLYWYRQTLGQGSEVLTYSQSDAQRDKSGRPSGRFSAERPERSVSTLKIQRTEQGDSAVYLCASSPMLPQGTVMDYQPQHFGDGTRLSIL.

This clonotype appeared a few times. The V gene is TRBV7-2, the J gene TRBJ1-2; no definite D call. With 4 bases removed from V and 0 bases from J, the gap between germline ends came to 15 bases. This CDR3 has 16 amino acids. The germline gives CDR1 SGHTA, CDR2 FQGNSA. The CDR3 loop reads CASSYTITSTNYGYTF. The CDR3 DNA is TGTGCCAGCAGCTATACTATCACGAGTACTAACTATGGCTACACCTTC. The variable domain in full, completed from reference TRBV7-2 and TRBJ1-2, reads GAGVSQSPSNKVTEKGKDVELRCDPISGHTALYWYRQSLGQGLEFLIYFQGNSAPDKSGLPSDRFSAERTGGSVSTLTIQRTQQEDSAVYLCASSYTITSTNYGYTFGSGTRLTVV.

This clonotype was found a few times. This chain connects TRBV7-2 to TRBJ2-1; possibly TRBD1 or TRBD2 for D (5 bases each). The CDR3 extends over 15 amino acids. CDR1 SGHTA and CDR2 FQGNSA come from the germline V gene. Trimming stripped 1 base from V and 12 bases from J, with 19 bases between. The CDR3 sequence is CASSLDGTDPKVQFF. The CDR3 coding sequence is TGTGCCAGCAGCTTAGATGGGACGGACCCCAAGGTGCAGTTCTTC.